These 2 T cell receptor beta chains were sequenced from one sample in a study of T cells in Graves' hyperthyroidism and ophthalmopathy. The CDR3 regions of TCR beta were amplified from RNA transcripts. HTBI primers were used for first-round RT-PCR of the TCR CDR3. TCRdb ran MiXCR on the multiplex PCR reads and lists one entry per CDR3 protein. This table has nearly 750,000 distinct CDR3 sequences, roughly 32% appearing once. Material for sequencing was blood. The receptors here all came from a woman aged 40-49 years with Graves' hyperthyroidism.

This chain joins TRBV19 and TRBJ1-5; a weak D match, TRBD1 (5 bases). There are 16 residues in the CDR3. The V gene lost 0 bases and the J gene lost 3 bases, with 12 bases spanning the gap. CDR1 LNHDA and CDR2 SQIVND come from the germline V gene (reference sequence). In nucleotides, the CDR3 is TGTGCCAGTAGTATAGAGACGACAGCCCTCAATCAGCCCCAGCATTTT. It codes for CASSIETTALNQPQHF.

In its sample, this clonotype was seen many times. V and J are TRBV2 and TRBJ1-3; unclear D gene. The length of the CDR3 is 15 residues. CDR1 is SNHLY, CDR2 FYNNEI, per germline. V lost 5 bases and J 0 bases, leaving 11 bases between the germline ends. This CDR3 is CASSRTESSGNTIYF. The CDR3 DNA sequence: TGTGCCAGCAGTAGGACGGAGAGCTCTGGAAACACCATATATTTT.